The present entry profiles one TCR beta chain with its context. Its antigen is still unknown. Clinical symptoms, serum thyroxine and TRAb, thyroid ultrasound and orbital computed tomography were used for the diagnoses. At first hyperthyroidism diagnosis, before any ophthalmopathy symptoms, the blood sample was collected. Researchers amplified the TCR beta CDR3 regions from RNA transcripts. HTBI primers were the set used in a first-round RT-PCR of the TCR CDR3. A single record per CDR3 protein comes from TCRdb applying MiXCR to the multiplex PCR reads. The sample consists of more than 550,000 distinct CDR3 sequences, over 15% of them appearing once. These data originate in a study of T cells in Graves' hyperthyroidism and ophthalmopathy. Background on the study: The initial diagnosis was the point when peripheral blood was collected, ahead of any treatment. Study observations and caveats: The model anticipated ophthalmopathy a median approximately 6.6 months pre-onset.

CDR3 length equals 18 residues. Germline lookup yields CDR1 SGHRS and CDR2 YFSETQ. Trimming cost V 3 bases and J 6 bases; bases outside gene matches: 10. The source material was blood. The genes are TRBV5-1 and TRBJ2-1, with TRBD2 matching 15 bases. The clonotype comes from a woman between 45 and 60 years old with Graves' hyperthyroidism that later progressed to Graves' ophthalmopathy. The CDR3 protein is CASSWSPGLAGGGNEQFF. The CDR3 DNA is TGCGCCAGCAGCTGGAGTCCGGGACTAGCGGGGGGAGGCAATGAGCAGTTCTTC.